The rows below give T cell receptor beta chains drawn from one sample of a study of post-analysis software for immune sequencing data. TCRdb passed the PCR reads through MiXCR, listing each CDR3 protein once. The sample carries some 160,000 distinct CDR3 sequences, roughly 34% recorded once. Sequences were derived from blood, sampled after autologous hematopoietic stem cell transplantation. These receptors came from a girl between 10 and 17 years old with multiple sclerosis. The CDR3 runs from the conserved cysteine through the conserved F or W. A D gene is named only where the DNA matches it firmly. Expanded clones are given a class, and other clones once, few, many or no size at all.

d_gene: -; abundance: -; j_gene: TRBJ2-7; v_gene: TRBV5-1; CDR3nt: TGCGCCAGCAGCGAACAGGGTCCCTACGAGCAGTACTTC; CDR3aa: CASSEQGPYEQYF
d_gene: TRBD2; abundance: -; j_gene: TRBJ2-7; v_gene: TRBV6-1; CDR3nt: TGTGCCAGCAGCGCCTGTGCGGGAGGGACCTACGAGCAGTACTTC; CDR3aa: CASSACAGGTYEQYF
d_gene: -; abundance: few; j_gene: TRBJ1-2; v_gene: TRBV7-9; CDR3nt: TGTGCCAGCAGCTCCGGACAGATAAACTATGGCTACACCTTC; CDR3aa: CASSSGQINYGYTF
d_gene: -; abundance: -; j_gene: TRBJ2-1; v_gene: TRBV27; CDR3nt: TGTGCCAGCAGCCGGAGGGCCCAGGGGAATGAGCAGTTCTTC; CDR3aa: CASSRRAQGNEQFF
d_gene: -; abundance: -; j_gene: TRBJ2-6; v_gene: TRBV7-3; CDR3nt: TGTGCCAGCAGCTTAGAGGCAGGGCCCCTAGGGGCCAACGTCCTGACTTTC; CDR3aa: CASSLEAGPLGANVLTF
d_gene: TRBD2; abundance: once; j_gene: TRBJ2-1; v_gene: TRBV27; CDR3nt: TGTGCCAGCCTAGCGGGAGGGAGCTCCTGCAATGAGCAGTTCTTC; CDR3aa: CASLAGGSSCNEQFF
d_gene: TRBD1; abundance: -; j_gene: TRBJ1-2; v_gene: TRBV5-1; CDR3nt: TGCGCCAGCGGCACCGGACAGGGCGATGGCTACACCTTC; CDR3aa: CASGTGQGDGYTF
d_gene: -; abundance: -; j_gene: TRBJ1-2; v_gene: TRBV10-3; CDR3nt: TGTGCCATCAGTCCGGTCCCCAGGAGTAACTATGGCTACACCTTC; CDR3aa: CAISPVPRSNYGYTF
d_gene: -; abundance: -; j_gene: TRBJ2-6; v_gene: TRBV15; CDR3nt: TGTGCCACCAGCAGAGACAGGACTGGGGCCAACGTCCTGACTTTC; CDR3aa: CATSRDRTGANVLTF
d_gene: -; abundance: -; j_gene: TRBJ1-1; v_gene: TRBV11-3; CDR3nt: TGTGCCAGCAGCTTAGGGAGCGGCATGAACACTGAAGCTTTCTTT; CDR3aa: CASSLGSGMNTEAFF
d_gene: -; abundance: -; j_gene: TRBJ2-1; v_gene: TRBV6-4; CDR3nt: TGTGCCAGCAGTGCCTTAGCGGACAATGAGCAGTTCTTC; CDR3aa: CASSALADNEQFF
d_gene: -; abundance: few; j_gene: TRBJ1-2; v_gene: TRBV29-1; CDR3nt: TGCAGCGTTGGTCTCGACCGGGACCTAACTAGGGTTGGCTACACCTTC; CDR3aa: CSVGLDRDLTRVGYTF
d_gene: TRBD2; abundance: many; j_gene: TRBJ2-4; v_gene: TRBV6-1; CDR3nt: TGTGCCAGCTCTCTAGCGGCCGCCAAAAACATTCAGTACTTC; CDR3aa: CASSLAAAKNIQYF
d_gene: -; abundance: -; j_gene: TRBJ1-1; v_gene: TRBV20-1; CDR3nt: TGCAGTGCTAGATGGGGTACGGAAGCTTTCTTT; CDR3aa: CSARWGTEAFF
d_gene: -; abundance: few; j_gene: TRBJ2-5; v_gene: TRBV19; CDR3nt: TGTGCCAGTAGTATCTGGGCGACAGGGAGGGAGACCCAGTACTTC; CDR3aa: CASSIWATGRETQYF
d_gene: TRBD2; abundance: few; j_gene: TRBJ2-3; v_gene: TRBV7-6; CDR3nt: TGTGCCAGCAGCTCCGAGGGACTAGTGACAGATACGCAGTATTTT; CDR3aa: CASSSEGLVTDTQYF
d_gene: TRBD1; abundance: -; j_gene: TRBJ1-6; v_gene: TRBV7-9; CDR3nt: TGTGCCAGCAGCTCGGGACAGTATAATTCACCCCTCCACTTT; CDR3aa: CASSSGQYNSPLHF
d_gene: -; abundance: -; j_gene: TRBJ2-7; v_gene: TRBV20-1; CDR3nt: TGCAGTGCTAGAGAGGACGGAAGGGGGTACGAGCAGTACTTC; CDR3aa: CSAREDGRGYEQYF
d_gene: -; abundance: many; j_gene: TRBJ2-3; v_gene: TRBV7-2; CDR3nt: TGTGCCAGCAGCTTAAGCGGCGGGAGCACAGATACGCAGTATTTT; CDR3aa: CASSLSGGSTDTQYF
d_gene: TRBD2; abundance: -; j_gene: TRBJ2-3; v_gene: TRBV5-4; CDR3nt: TGTGCCAGCAGCCCCGGGGTCAGCGGGAGGAACACAGATACGCAGTATTTT; CDR3aa: CASSPGVSGRNTDTQYF
d_gene: -; abundance: -; j_gene: TRBJ2-2; v_gene: TRBV4-1; CDR3nt: TGCGCCAGCAGCCTAGAGGAGGGCCGGGTCGGGGAGCTGTTTTTT; CDR3aa: CASSLEEGRVGELFF
d_gene: -; abundance: many; j_gene: TRBJ2-1; v_gene: TRBV7-2; CDR3nt: TGTGCCAGCAGCCCCGACTATCCCTGGGGCCACAATGAGCAGTTCTTC; CDR3aa: CASSPDYPWGHNEQFF
d_gene: -; abundance: few; j_gene: TRBJ2-1; v_gene: TRBV12-3/TRBV12-4; CDR3nt: TGTGCCAGCAGTCAAGTAGGGGGGGGTGAGCAGTTCTTC; CDR3aa: CASSQVGGGEQFF
d_gene: -; abundance: -; j_gene: TRBJ1-2; v_gene: TRBV6-2/TRBV6-3; CDR3nt: TGTGCCAGCTCCCGGAGGACGCTGAACTATGGCTACACCTTC; CDR3aa: CASSRRTLNYGYTF
d_gene: -; abundance: few; j_gene: TRBJ1-1; v_gene: TRBV12-3/TRBV12-4; CDR3nt: TGTGCCAGCAGTTCTGGGACTCGGAACACTGAAGCTTTCTTT; CDR3aa: CASSSGTRNTEAFF
d_gene: TRBD1; abundance: few; j_gene: TRBJ1-2; v_gene: TRBV3-1; CDR3nt: TGTGCCACTATCGACAGGGCCTATGGCTACACCTTC; CDR3aa: CATIDRAYGYTF
d_gene: -; abundance: many; j_gene: TRBJ2-1; v_gene: TRBV7-6; CDR3nt: TGTGCCAGCAGCTTAGCGCTGGGCTACAATGAGCAGTTCTTC; CDR3aa: CASSLALGYNEQFF
d_gene: -; abundance: -; j_gene: TRBJ1-1; v_gene: TRBV18; CDR3nt: TGTGCCAGCTCACTAACGGTGAACACTGGAGCTTTCTTT; CDR3aa: CASSLTVNTGAFF
d_gene: TRBD1; abundance: many; j_gene: TRBJ2-1; v_gene: TRBV12-3/TRBV12-4; CDR3nt: TGTGCCAGCAGTTTAGAGGGGGCATCATACAATGAGCAGTTCTTC; CDR3aa: CASSLEGASYNEQFF
d_gene: -; abundance: -; j_gene: TRBJ2-7; v_gene: TRBV6-2/TRBV6-3; CDR3nt: TGTGCCAGCAGTTACCTACAGGGCTACGAGCAGTACTTC; CDR3aa: CASSYLQGYEQYF